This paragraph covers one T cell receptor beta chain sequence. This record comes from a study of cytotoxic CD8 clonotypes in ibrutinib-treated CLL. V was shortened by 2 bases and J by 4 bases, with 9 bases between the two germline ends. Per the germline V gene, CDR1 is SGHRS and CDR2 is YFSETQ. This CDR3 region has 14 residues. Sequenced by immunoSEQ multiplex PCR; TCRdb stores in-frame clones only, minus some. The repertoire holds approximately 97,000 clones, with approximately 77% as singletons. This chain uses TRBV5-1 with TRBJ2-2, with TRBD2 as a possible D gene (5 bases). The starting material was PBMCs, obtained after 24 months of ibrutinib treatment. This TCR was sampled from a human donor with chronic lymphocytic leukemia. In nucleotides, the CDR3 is TGCGCCAGCAGCTTTCGTGGGAGCACCGGGGAGCTGTTTTTT. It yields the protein CASSFRGSTGELFF. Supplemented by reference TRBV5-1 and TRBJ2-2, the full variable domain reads KAGVTQTPRYLIKTRGQQVTLSCSPISGHRSVSWYQQTPGQGLQFLFEYFSETQRNKGNFPGRFSGRQFSNSRSEMNVSTLELGDSALYLCASSFRGSTGELFFGEGSRLTVL.